This T cell receptor beta chain was sequenced in a study of cytomegalovirus exposure and HLA in healthy donors. The ends were cut back, 2 bases at V and 4 bases at J, with 12 bases in the middle. The CDR3 runs to 15 residues. Germline V CDR1 and CDR2: LNHDA, SQIVND (reference sequence). The PCR ran on 60 Vbeta and 13 Jbeta primers. Method: immunoSEQ multiplex PCR; TCRdb's copy keeps in-frame clones and lacks some. The table includes some 140,000 clones, more than 70% detected once. Input material: PBMCs. The chain is built from TRBV19 and TRBJ1-5, with D perhaps matching TRBD1 (6 bases). The TCR comes from a man over 45 in good health and CMV-seropositive. The CDR3 coding sequence is TGTGCCAGTAGTATAAGTTGGGGGCAGAATCAGCCCCAGCATTTT. Translation: CASSISWGQNQPQHF.